This T cell receptor beta chain was sequenced during a study of blood T cell repertoires in COVID-19. Study-level background: COVID-19 samples collected from the United States, Italy and Spain covered acute and convalescent phases. Sources were T cells, B-cell-depleted T cells, or PBMCs; the material itself was cDNA or gDNA.

CDR3 length: 15 residues. The germline gives CDR1 SEHNR, CDR2 FQNEAQ (reference sequence). V lost 5 bases, J lost 5 bases, and 16 bases lay in between. Original processing notes: Reference gene primer amplification in the assay estimated nucleated cell counts. The table came from immunoSEQ multiplex PCR; TCRdb's copy has only in-frame clones and leaves some out. V, J and clone size were drawn from that table, and D and trimming were deduced from the DNA. The sample holds 250,000 to 300,000 clones, 70% to 90% seen once. This clone was recorded a few times. The chain uses TRBV7-9 and TRBJ2-1; TRBD2 might be the D (5 bases). The source material was peripheral blood. The receptor was isolated from a young man with active or convalescent COVID-19. The CDR3 loop reads CASSRAGGRDNEQFF. The CDR3 region has the DNA TGTGCCAGCAGCCGCGCCGGAGGACGGGACAATGAGCAGTTCTTC. Together with reference TRBV7-9 and TRBJ2-1, the CDR3 gives the full variable domain: DTGVSQNPRHKITKRGQNVTFRCDPISEHNRLYWYRQTLGQGPEFLTYFQNEAQLEKSRLLSDRFSAERPKGSFSTLEIQRTEQGDSAMYLCASSRAGGRDNEQFFGPGTRLTVL.